This T cell receptor beta chain was recovered during a study of identical twins. Regarding the study as a whole: Shared out-of-frame alpha sequences (those common to twins) showed excess low generation probability.

Details on this clonotype: What it recognizes is unknown.

From the 5' RACE reads, TCRdb called clonotypes with MiXCR, one entry per CDR3 protein. In the table there are hundreds of thousands of distinct CDR3 sequences, roughly 24% of which are singletons. The CDR3 has 14 amino acids. V shed 3 bases and J shed 7 bases, with 15 bases lying between them. From germline, CDR1 is LGHDT and CDR2 YNNKEL (reference sequence). This sample was also put to use in a study of T cells expressing NK-cell markers. That source reports: In roughly six donors, dominant NKG2C+ clonotypes were roughly 1.0-7.5% of CD8+ T cells. What remained unclear was the HCMV specificity of expanded NKG2C+ T cell clones.

Specimen: CD4+ T cells sorted from blood. The source is a woman in her late teens or twenties in good health. This rearrangement joins TRBV3-1 to TRBJ1-1; perhaps TRBD1 as D (5 bases). CDR3 in amino acids: CASSHGTVFGEAFF. The DNA of the CDR3 is TGTGCCAGCAGCCATGGGACCGTGTTCGGTGAAGCTTTCTTT.